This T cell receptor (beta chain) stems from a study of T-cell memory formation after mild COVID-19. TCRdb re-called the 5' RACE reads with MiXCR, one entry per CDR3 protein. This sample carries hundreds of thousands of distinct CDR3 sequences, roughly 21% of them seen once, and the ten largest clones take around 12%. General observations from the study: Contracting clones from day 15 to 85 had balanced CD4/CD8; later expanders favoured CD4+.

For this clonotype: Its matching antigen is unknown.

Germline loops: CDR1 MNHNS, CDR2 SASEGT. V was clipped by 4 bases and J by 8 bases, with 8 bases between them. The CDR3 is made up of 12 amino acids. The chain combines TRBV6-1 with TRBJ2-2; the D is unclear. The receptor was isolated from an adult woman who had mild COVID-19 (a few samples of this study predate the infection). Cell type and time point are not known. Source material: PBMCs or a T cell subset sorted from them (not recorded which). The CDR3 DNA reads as TGTGCCAGCAGTGGGCCCTTGGGGGAGCTGTTTTTT. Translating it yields CASSGPLGELFF.